This T cell receptor (beta chain) was obtained from a study of shared clonotypes between healthy human individuals. Whole-study findings and limits: Clonotype sharing across several donors was observed for around 5% of naive CD4 clonotypes. Investigators expected sequencing depth to affect clonotype sharing among donors.

Approximately 220 ng DNA, tens of thousands of T cell genomes, went into each sorted-subset replicate PCR. In the original processing: In the immunoSEQ data, sequences were junction-only and lacked quality scores, so filtering differed. Sequencing used immunoSEQ multiplex PCR; TCRdb keeps in-frame clones, though not all of them. V and J calls and clone size are those listed in that table; D and trimming were worked out from the DNA. The sample yields around 2,000,000 clones, approximately 94% seen once. CD8 cells regarded as naive lacked CD45RO, were positively chosen for CCR7, and omitted terminally differentiated effector memory CD45RA+ cells. Remarks on this clone: The antigen is undetermined.

Germline V gene sequence: CDR1 SSHAT, CDR2 FNYEAQ (reference sequence). The CDR3 length is 18 residues. Trimming took off 10 bases at V and 2 bases at J, with 29 bases between the two ends. The sequenced sample was naive CD8+ T cells sorted from blood. The sequence was obtained from a man aged 18 to 29 in good health. J is TRBJ2-5 and V is TRBV7-7, with D perhaps TRBD1 (5 bases). The CDR3 loop is CAKDTKDIGFVGQETQYF. The CDR3 DNA follows: TGTGCCAAGGATACTAAGGACATAGGGTTTGTAGGACAAGAGACCCAGTACTTC.